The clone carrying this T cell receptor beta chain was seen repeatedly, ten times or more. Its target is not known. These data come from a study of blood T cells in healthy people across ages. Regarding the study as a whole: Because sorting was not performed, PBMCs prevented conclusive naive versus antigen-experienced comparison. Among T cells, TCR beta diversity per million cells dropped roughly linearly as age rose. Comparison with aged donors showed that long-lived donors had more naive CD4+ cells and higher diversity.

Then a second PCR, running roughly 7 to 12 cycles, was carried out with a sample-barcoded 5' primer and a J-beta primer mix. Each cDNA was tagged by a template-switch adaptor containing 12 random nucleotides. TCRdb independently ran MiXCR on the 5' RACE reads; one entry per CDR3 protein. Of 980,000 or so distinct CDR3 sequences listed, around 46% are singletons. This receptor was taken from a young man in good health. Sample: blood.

The chain's CDR3 is CASSLTRGGDTQYF. The DNA of the CDR3 is TGTGCCAGCAGCTTAACTAGGGGGGGAGATACGCAGTATTTT. The rearrangement uses TRBV7-2 and TRBJ2-3, with TRBD2 as a possible D gene (7 bases). Germline-derived CDR1 and CDR2 are SGHTA and FQGNSA. The length of the CDR3 is 14 residues. Trimming cost V 2 bases and J 5 bases, with 11 bases left between them.